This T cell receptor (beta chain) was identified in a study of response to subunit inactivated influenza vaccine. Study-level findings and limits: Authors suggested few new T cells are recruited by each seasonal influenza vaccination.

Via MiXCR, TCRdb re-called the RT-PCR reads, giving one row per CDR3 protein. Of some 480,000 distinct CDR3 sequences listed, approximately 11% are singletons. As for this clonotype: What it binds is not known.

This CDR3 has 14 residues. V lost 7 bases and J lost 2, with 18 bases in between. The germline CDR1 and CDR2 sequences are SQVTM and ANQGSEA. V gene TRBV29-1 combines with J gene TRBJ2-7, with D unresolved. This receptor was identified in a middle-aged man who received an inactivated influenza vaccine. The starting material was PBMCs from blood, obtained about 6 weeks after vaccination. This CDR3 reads CSADSSGPPYEQYF. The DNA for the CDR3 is TGCAGCGCCGACTCTTCAGGACCTCCCTACGAGCAGTACTTC.